This record covers a single T cell receptor (beta chain). The CDR3 extends over 16 amino acids. Germline trimming cut 0 bases from V and 0 bases from J; bases unmatched to any gene: 3. From germline, CDR1 is SGHRS and CDR2 YFSETQ. Enrolled during active infection, Seattle patients were then followed longitudinally. This record belongs to a study of blood T cell repertoires in COVID-19. Per the original methods: Amplifying reference gene primers gave estimates of nucleated cell counts. Here immunoSEQ multiplex PCR was the method, and the copy in TCRdb shows in-frame clones only, minus some. That table is the source of V, J and clone size, and D and trimming were worked out from the DNA. The profile shows about 120,000 clones, approximately 90% of them singletons.

This chain joins TRBV5-1 and TRBJ1-1, with TRBD1 identical over 9 bases. The sequenced sample was peripheral blood. The origin of this receptor is a man aged 60-69 years with COVID-19, enrolled during active disease. CDR3 DNA: TGCGCCAGCAGCTTGGGACAGGGGGGTATGAACACTGAAGCTTTCTTT. Translation gives CASSLGQGGMNTEAFF.